This T cell receptor (beta chain) appears in the sequencing data of a study of CD8+ T cells in alopecia areata. Per the germline V gene, CDR1 is PRHDT and CDR2 is FYEKMQ (reference sequence). CDR3 length: 15 amino acids. The trim removed 5 bases at V and 2 bases at J, leaving 5 bases unmatched. It was cDNA, reverse transcribed from extracted RNA, that served as the sequencing template. Sequencing used immunoSEQ multiplex PCR; TCRdb keeps in-frame clones, though not all of them. Among around 30,000 clones listed, 65% to 80% were seen once. Sequencing used NKG2D-low CD8+ T cells sorted from blood. The receptor comes from a human donor with alopecia areata. This chain links TRBV13 with TRBJ2-2, with TRBD1 identical over 7 bases. The CDR3 protein is CASSHRGPNTGELFF. The CDR3 DNA is TGTGCCAGCAGCCACAGGGGCCCTAACACCGGGGAGCTGTTTTTT. The entire variable domain, with the rest obtained from reference TRBV13 and TRBJ2-2, is as follows: AAGVIQSPRHLIKEKRETATLKCYPIPRHDTVYWYQQGPGQDPQFLISFYEKMQSDKGSIPDRFSAQQFSDYHSELNMSSLELGDSALYFCASSHRGPNTGELFFGEGSRLTVL.